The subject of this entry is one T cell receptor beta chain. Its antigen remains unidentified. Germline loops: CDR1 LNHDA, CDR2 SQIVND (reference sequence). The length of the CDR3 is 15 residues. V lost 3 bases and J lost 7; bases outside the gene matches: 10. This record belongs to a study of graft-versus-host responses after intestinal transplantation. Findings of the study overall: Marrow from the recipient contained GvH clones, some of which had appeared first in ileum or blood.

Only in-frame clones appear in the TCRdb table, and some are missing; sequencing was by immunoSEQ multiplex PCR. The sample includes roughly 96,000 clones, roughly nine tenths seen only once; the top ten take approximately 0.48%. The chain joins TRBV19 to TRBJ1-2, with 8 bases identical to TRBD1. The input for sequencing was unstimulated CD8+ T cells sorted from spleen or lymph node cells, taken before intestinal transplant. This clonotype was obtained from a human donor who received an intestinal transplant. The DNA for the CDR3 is TGTGCCAGTAGTATCCTTAACGACAGGGGAGTTGGCTACACCTTC. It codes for CASSILNDRGVGYTF.